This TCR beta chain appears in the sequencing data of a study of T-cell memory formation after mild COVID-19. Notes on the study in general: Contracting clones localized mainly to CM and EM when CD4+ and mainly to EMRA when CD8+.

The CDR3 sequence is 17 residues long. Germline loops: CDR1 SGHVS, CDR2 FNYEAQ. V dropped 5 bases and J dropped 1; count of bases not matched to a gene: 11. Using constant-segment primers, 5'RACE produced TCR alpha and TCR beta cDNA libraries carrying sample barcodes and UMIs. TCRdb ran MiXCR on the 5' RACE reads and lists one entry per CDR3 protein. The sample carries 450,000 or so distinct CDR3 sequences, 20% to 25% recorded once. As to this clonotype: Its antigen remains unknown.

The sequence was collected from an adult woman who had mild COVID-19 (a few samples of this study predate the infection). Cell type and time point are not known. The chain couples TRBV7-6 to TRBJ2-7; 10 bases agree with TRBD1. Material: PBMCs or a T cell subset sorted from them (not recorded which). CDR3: CASSPAGTGESSYEQYF. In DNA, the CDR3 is TGTGCCAGCAGCCCCGCCGGGACAGGGGAGTCGTCCTACGAGCAGTACTTC.